Ten or more counts support the clone carrying this T cell receptor beta chain. What it binds is not known. This specimen comes from a study of metastatic and nonmetastatic thyroid tumors. Study-level findings and limits: Malignant thyroid tumors reportedly exceeded benign nodules significantly in TCR beta diversity, with the difference appearing in blood and tumor.

TCRdb reanalyzed the PCR reads with MiXCR. Seen here are around 31,000 clones, about 20% observed once, and the top ten hold roughly a tenth. CDR3 length: 17 amino acids. Germline CDR1 reads SNHLY; CDR2 reads FYNNEI. V was pared by 0 bases and J by 3 bases, with 8 bases of the junction left unmatched. No patient received treatment before thyroid surgery. Specimen: blood. V and J are TRBV2 and TRBJ2-3; 8 bases are a match to TRBD2. This TCR derives from a female donor with papillary thyroid cancer or a benign thyroid nodule (not recorded which). Some clones in this sample may be carry-over from other donors' samples. The CDR3 nucleotides read TGTGCCAGCAGTGAAGCGAGGAATAGCGGGATGACAGATACGCAGTATTTT. As protein: CASSEARNSGMTDTQYF.